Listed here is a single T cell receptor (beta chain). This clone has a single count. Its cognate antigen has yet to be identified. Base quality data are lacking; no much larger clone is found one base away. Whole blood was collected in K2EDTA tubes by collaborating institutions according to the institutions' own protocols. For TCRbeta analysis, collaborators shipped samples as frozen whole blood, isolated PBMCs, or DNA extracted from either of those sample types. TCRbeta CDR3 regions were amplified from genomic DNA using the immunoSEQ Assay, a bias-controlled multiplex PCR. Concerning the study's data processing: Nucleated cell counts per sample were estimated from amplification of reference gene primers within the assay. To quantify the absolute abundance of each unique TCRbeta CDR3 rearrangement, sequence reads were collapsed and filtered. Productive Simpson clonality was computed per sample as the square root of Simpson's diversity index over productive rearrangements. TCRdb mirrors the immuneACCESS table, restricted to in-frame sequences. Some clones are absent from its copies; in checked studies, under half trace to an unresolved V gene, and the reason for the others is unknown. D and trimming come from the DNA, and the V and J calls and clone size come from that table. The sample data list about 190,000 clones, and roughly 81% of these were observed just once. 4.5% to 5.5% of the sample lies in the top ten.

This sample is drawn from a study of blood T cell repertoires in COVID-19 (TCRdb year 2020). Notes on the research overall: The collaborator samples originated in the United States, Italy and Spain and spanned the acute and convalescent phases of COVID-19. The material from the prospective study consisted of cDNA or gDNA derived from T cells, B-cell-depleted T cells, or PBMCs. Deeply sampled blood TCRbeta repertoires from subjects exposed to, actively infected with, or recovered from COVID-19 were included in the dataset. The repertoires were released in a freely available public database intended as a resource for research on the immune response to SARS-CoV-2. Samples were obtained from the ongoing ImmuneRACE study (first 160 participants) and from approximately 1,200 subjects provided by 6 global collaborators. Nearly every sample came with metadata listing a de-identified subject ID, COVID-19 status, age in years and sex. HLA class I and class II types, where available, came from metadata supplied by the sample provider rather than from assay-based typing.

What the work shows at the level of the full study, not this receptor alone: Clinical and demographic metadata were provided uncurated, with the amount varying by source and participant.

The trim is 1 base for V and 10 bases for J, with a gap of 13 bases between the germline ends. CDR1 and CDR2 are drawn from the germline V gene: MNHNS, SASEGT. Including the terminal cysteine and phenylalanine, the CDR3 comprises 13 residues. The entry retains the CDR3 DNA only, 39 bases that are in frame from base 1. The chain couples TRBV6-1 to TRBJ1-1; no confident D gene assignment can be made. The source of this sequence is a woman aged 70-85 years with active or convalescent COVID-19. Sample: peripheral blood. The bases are TGTGCCAGCAGTGAAGTGGCCCCATCGGGAGCTTTCTTT. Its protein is CASSEVAPSGAFF.